A selection of T cell receptor beta chains follows, all from one sample in a study of Graves' ophthalmopathy and Graves' hyperthyroidism. MiXCR was run by TCRdb on the multiplex PCR reads, yielding one entry per CDR3 protein. The profile shows roughly 700,000 distinct CDR3 sequences, 40% of them singletons. Sequenced input: peripheral blood. These receptors originate from an adult man with Graves' ophthalmopathy. Both conserved end residues are part of each CDR3. Each record gives: D gene, clone size, V gene, J gene, CDR3 DNA, CDR3 protein. The D gene is left open where the match is weak. For some rows the clone size is stated as once, few or many, or as a class when expanded; others skip it.

D: NA
size: many
V: TRBV6-6
J: TRBJ1-1
DNA: TGTGCCAGCAGTTACAAGAGTAAAGCTTTCTTT
CDR3: CASSYKSKAFF

D: NA
size: many
V: TRBV7-2
J: TRBJ2-5
DNA: TGTGCCAGCAGACCGGACAGACGGGAGACCCAGTACTTC
CDR3: CASRPDRRETQYF

D: TRBD2
size: NA
V: TRBV9
J: TRBJ2-7
DNA: TGTGCCAGCAGCTTAGGCGGACTAGCGGGGAAGTACTACGAGCAGTACTTC
CDR3: CASSLGGLAGKYYEQYF

D: NA
size: NA
V: TRBV7-2
J: TRBJ1-6
DNA: TGTGCCAGCAGCCCTCAGGCGGCCTATAATTCACCCCTCCACTTT
CDR3: CASSPQAAYNSPLHF

D: NA
size: NA
V: TRBV5-1
J: TRBJ1-1
DNA: TGCGCCAGCAGCTTCCAGCGGGGCAGAAACACTGAAGCTTTCTTT
CDR3: CASSFQRGRNTEAFF

D: NA
size: NA
V: TRBV10-3
J: TRBJ1-5
DNA: TGTGCCAGTGAACAGGAGGGCAATCAGCCCCAGCATTTT
CDR3: CASEQEGNQPQHF

D: TRBD2
size: few
V: TRBV20-1
J: TRBJ2-7
DNA: TGCAGTGCTAGTCTCCTAGCGGGAGGCTACGAGCAGTACTTC
CDR3: CSASLLAGGYEQYF

D: TRBD1
size: few
V: TRBV7-6
J: TRBJ2-7
DNA: TGTGCCAGCAGCTCCACAGGGGTAGACTACGAGCAGTACTTC
CDR3: CASSSTGVDYEQYF

D: NA
size: many
V: TRBV2
J: TRBJ2-7
DNA: TGTGCCAGCAGCCAGCGGTCCTACGAGCAGTACTTC
CDR3: CASSQRSYEQYF

D: TRBD1
size: NA
V: TRBV28
J: TRBJ2-7
DNA: TGTGCCAGCAGTTTTGAGCAGGGGGCGCCGTACGAGCAGTACTTC
CDR3: CASSFEQGAPYEQYF

D: NA
size: few
V: TRBV5-1
J: TRBJ2-7
DNA: TGCGCCAGCAGCTTGGCTAGCAGGGGATACGAGCAGTACTTC
CDR3: CASSLASRGYEQYF

D: NA
size: NA
V: TRBV29-1
J: TRBJ1-5
DNA: TGCAGCTTGGCCGGGGGGGCCGGGCAGCCCCAGCATTTT
CDR3: CSLAGGAGQPQHF

D: NA
size: NA
V: TRBV20-1
J: TRBJ2-2
DNA: TGCAGTGCTAGAGACCGGACAGAAGGGGATACCGGGGAGCTGTTTTTT
CDR3: CSARDRTEGDTGELFF

D: NA
size: once
V: TRBV25-1
J: TRBJ2-5
DNA: TGTGCCAGCAGTTTTGAATCTCGGGGGACCCTCGGGGAGACCCAGTACTTC
CDR3: CASSFESRGTLGETQYF

D: TRBD1
size: NA
V: TRBV24-1
J: TRBJ1-5
DNA: TGTGCCACCAGTGATTCCAAGACAGGGGATCAGCCCCAGCATTTT
CDR3: CATSDSKTGDQPQHF

D: TRBD2
size: few
V: TRBV2
J: TRBJ2-5
DNA: TGTGCCAGCAGTGACCCAGAACTAGCGGGAGGGCAAGAGACCCAGTACTTC
CDR3: CASSDPELAGGQETQYF

D: NA
size: once
V: TRBV10-3
J: TRBJ2-5
DNA: TGTGCCACCGGGAGTCCAGGGACGGGTCAGCCCCAGTACTTC
CDR3: CATGSPGTGQPQYF

D: NA
size: many
V: TRBV10-2
J: TRBJ1-1
DNA: TGCGCCAGCAGTGAATTCGACAAGAACACTGAAGCTTTCTTT
CDR3: CASSEFDKNTEAFF

D: NA
size: NA
V: TRBV10-2
J: TRBJ1-1
DNA: TGCGCCAGCAGTGCGGGGCCGTCAGCTTTCTTT
CDR3: CASSAGPSAFF

D: TRBD2
size: NA
V: TRBV5-1
J: TRBJ2-6
DNA: TGTGCCAGCAGCAGGGGACTAGCGGGATTTACTGGGGCCAACGTCCTGACCTTC
CDR3: CASSRGLAGFTGANVLTF

D: TRBD1
size: few
V: TRBV2
J: TRBJ1-5
DNA: TGTGCCAGCAGTGAGCGGCAGGGGGCGCTGGGTCAGCCCCAGCATTTT
CDR3: CASSERQGALGQPQHF

D: TRBD2
size: NA
V: TRBV20-1
J: TRBJ2-3
DNA: TGCAGTGCTAGATCGGCGAGCGGGGGCATAGATACGCAGTATTTT
CDR3: CSARSASGGIDTQYF

D: NA
size: NA
V: TRBV7-2
J: TRBJ1-4
DNA: TGTGCCAGCAGCCCGACCCCAGGGGCGAAGAGTGAAAAACTGTTTTTT
CDR3: CASSPTPGAKSEKLFF

D: NA
size: NA
V: TRBV19
J: TRBJ1-2
DNA: TGTGCCAGTAGTAGTCACAGGGCAACGGGTGGCTACACCTTC
CDR3: CASSSHRATGGYTF

D: TRBD1
size: NA
V: TRBV29-1
J: TRBJ1-2
DNA: TGCAGCGTGAAACAGGGGGCTAACTATGGCTACACCTTC
CDR3: CSVKQGANYGYTF

D: TRBD1
size: NA
V: TRBV5-1
J: TRBJ2-5
DNA: TGTACCAGCAGCCCGGGACAGGGTAGAGAGACCCAGTACTTC
CDR3: CTSSPGQGRETQYF

D: NA
size: many
V: TRBV2
J: TRBJ1-2
DNA: TGTGCCAGCAGTGCCGTCTTGAAGAACTATGGCTACACCTTC
CDR3: CASSAVLKNYGYTF

D: NA
size: NA
V: TRBV7-9
J: TRBJ1-1
DNA: TGTGCCAGGAGCTTAGGGGCCAGGGTCCGTAACGCTTTCTTT
CDR3: CARSLGARVRNAFF

D: NA
size: few
V: TRBV5-1
J: TRBJ1-5
DNA: TGCGCCAGCAGCCCGGACGGAAAGTCGGCCGGTCAGCCCCAGCATTTT
CDR3: CASSPDGKSAGQPQHF

D: TRBD1
size: NA
V: TRBV5-1
J: TRBJ1-5
DNA: TGCGCCAGCAGCCCGGACAGGGAGCTCAATCAGCCCCAGCATTTT
CDR3: CASSPDRELNQPQHF

D: TRBD2
size: NA
V: TRBV7-2
J: TRBJ2-5
DNA: TGTGCCAGTAGCAAACGTAGCGGGAGGCCTAGTACCCAGTACTTC
CDR3: CASSKRSGRPSTQYF

D: TRBD2
size: few
V: TRBV19
J: TRBJ2-7
DNA: TGTGCCGGTACCAGGGGACTAGGGTACGAGCAGTACTTC
CDR3: CAGTRGLGYEQYF

D: NA
size: NA
V: TRBV25-1
J: TRBJ1-6
DNA: TGTGCCAGCAGTTCCCGTGGGAATTCACCCCTCCACTTT
CDR3: CASSSRGNSPLHF

D: NA
size: NA
V: TRBV19
J: TRBJ1-6
DNA: TGTGCCAGTAGTCGTCCCCGAGGAAATTATTCACCCCTCCACTTT
CDR3: CASSRPRGNYSPLHF

D: NA
size: many
V: TRBV2
J: TRBJ1-3
DNA: TGTGCCAGCGGACCTGGGACGGGAGATGGAAACACCATATATTTT
CDR3: CASGPGTGDGNTIYF

D: TRBD2
size: NA
V: TRBV9
J: TRBJ2-5
DNA: TGTGCCAGCAGCGCGTCGCTAGCGGGACAAGAGACCCAGTACTTC
CDR3: CASSASLAGQETQYF

D: NA
size: many
V: TRBV29-1
J: TRBJ1-2
DNA: TGCAGCGTTGAAGTGGGCTGGGGGGGATCCTATGGCTACACCTTC
CDR3: CSVEVGWGGSYGYTF

D: NA
size: NA
V: TRBV3-1
J: TRBJ1-2
DNA: TGTGCCAGCAGCCTTATCCCCGGGCTTGGCTACACCTTC
CDR3: CASSLIPGLGYTF

D: TRBD1
size: many
V: TRBV4-1
J: TRBJ1-1
DNA: TGCGCCAGCAGCGGGCAGGGGGCAATGAACACTGAAGCTTTCTTT
CDR3: CASSGQGAMNTEAFF

D: NA
size: many
V: TRBV16
J: TRBJ2-7
DNA: TGTGCCAGCAGCGCGAACAGGGTAGGCGAGCAGTACTTC
CDR3: CASSANRVGEQYF

D: NA
size: many
V: TRBV10-2
J: TRBJ2-7
DNA: TGCGCCAGCAGTGGAGGACAGTTCTACGAGCAGTACTTC
CDR3: CASSGGQFYEQYF